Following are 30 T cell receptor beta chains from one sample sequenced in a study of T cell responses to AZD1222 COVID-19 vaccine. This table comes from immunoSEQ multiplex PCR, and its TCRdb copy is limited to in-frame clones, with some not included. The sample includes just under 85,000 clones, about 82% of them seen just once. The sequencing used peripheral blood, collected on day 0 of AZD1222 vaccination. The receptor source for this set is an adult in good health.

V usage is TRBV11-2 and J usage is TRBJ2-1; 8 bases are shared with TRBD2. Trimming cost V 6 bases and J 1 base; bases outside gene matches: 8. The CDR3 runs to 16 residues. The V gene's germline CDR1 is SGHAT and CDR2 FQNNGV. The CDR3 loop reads CASRSVAGRSYNEQFF. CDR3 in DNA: TGTGCCAGCAGGTCCGTAGCGGGAAGATCCTACAATGAGCAGTTCTTC.

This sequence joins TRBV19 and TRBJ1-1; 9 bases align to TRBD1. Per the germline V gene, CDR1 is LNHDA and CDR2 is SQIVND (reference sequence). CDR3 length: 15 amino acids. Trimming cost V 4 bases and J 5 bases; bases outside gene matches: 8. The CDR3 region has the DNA TGTGCCAGTAGTAGACCGACAGGGGGGGGAACTGAAGCTTTCTTT. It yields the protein CASSRPTGGGTEAFF.

The CDR3 nucleotides read TGTGCCACCAGCAGAGATCAAAGGGGGGCGCTGGCCTATGGCTACACCTTC. It yields the protein CATSRDQRGALAYGYTF. This rearrangement joins TRBV15 to TRBJ1-2, with a tentative D call TRBD1 (6 bases). The CDR3 has 17 residues. Germline V CDR1 and CDR2: LNHNV, YYDKDF (reference sequence). V lost 0 bases to trimming and J lost 4 bases, with 18 bases between them.

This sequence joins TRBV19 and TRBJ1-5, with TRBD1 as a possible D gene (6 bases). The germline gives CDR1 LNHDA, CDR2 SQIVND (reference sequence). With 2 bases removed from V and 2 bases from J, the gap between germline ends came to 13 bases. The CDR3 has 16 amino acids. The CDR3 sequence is CASSISLAGGNQPQHF. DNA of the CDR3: TGTGCCAGTAGTATATCCCTCGCAGGGGGCAATCAGCCCCAGCATTTT.

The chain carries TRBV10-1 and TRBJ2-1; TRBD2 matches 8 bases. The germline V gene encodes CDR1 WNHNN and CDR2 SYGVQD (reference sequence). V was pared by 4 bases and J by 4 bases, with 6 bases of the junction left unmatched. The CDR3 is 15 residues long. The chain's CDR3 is CASSGAGGSYNEQFF. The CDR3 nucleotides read TGCGCCAGCAGTGGGGCGGGGGGTTCTTACAATGAGCAGTTCTTC.

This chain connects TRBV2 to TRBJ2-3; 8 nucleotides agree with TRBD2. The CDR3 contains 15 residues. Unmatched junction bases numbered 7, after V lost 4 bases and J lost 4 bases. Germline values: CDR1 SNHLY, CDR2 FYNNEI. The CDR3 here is CASSAPGGSADTQYF. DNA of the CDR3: TGTGCCAGCAGTGCACCGGGAGGGAGTGCAGATACGCAGTATTTT.

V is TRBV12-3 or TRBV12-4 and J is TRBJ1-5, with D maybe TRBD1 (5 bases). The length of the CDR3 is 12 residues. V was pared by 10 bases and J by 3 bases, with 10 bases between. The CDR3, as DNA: TGTGCCACCTCGGGGGTCAATCAGCCCCAGCATTTT. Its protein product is CATSGVNQPQHF.

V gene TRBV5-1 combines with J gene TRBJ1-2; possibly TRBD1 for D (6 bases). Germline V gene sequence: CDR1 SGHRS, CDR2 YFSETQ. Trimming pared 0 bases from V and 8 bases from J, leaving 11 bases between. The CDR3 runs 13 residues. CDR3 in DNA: TGCGCCAGCAGCTTGGACCAGGGGTTGGGCTACACCTTC. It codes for CASSLDQGLGYTF.

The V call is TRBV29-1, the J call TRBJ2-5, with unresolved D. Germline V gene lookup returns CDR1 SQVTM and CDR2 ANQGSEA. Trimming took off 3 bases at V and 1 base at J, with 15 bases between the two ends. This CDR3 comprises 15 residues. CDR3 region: CSVDILGVGQETQYF. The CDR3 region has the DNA TGCAGCGTTGATATTCTTGGGGTAGGCCAAGAGACCCAGTACTTC. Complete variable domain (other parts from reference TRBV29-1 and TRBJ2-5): SAVISQKPSRDICQRGTSLTIQCQVDSQVTMMFWYRQQPGQSLTLIATANQGSEATYESGFVIDKFPISRPNLTFSTLTVSNMSPEDSSIYLCSVDILGVGQETQYFGPGTRLLVL.

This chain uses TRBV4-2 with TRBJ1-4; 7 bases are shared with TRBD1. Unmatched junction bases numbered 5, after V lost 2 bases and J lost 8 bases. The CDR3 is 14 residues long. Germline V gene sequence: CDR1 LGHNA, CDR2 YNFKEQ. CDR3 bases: TGTGCCAGCAGCCAAACAGGGGCGGGAGAAAAACTGTTTTTT. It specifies CASSQTGAGEKLFF.

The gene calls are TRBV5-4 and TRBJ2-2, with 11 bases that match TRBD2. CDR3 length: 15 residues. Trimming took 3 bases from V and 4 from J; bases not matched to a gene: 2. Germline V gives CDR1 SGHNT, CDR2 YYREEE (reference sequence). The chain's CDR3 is CASSSLAGGTGELFF. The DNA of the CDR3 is TGTGCCAGCAGCTCTCTAGCGGGAGGCACCGGGGAGCTGTTTTTT.

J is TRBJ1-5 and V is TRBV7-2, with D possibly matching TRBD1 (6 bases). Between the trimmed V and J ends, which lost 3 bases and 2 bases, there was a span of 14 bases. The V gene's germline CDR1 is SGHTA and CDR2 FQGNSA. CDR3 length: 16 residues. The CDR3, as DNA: TGTGCCAGCAGCTTTGCGGGGGGCGGGGGCAATCAGCCCCAGCATTTT. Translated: CASSFAGGGGNQPQHF.

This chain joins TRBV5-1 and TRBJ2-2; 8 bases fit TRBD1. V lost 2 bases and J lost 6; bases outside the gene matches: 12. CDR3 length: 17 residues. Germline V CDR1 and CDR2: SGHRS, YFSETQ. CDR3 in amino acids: CASSLSTGGEVSGELFF. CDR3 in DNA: TGCGCCAGCAGCTTAAGCACAGGGGGTGAGGTATCCGGGGAGCTGTTTTTT.

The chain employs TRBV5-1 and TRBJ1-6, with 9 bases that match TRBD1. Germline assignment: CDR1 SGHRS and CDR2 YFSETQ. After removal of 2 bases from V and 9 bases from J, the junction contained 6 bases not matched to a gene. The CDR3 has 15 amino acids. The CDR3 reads CASSLQGADSSPLHF. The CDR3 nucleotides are TGCGCCAGCAGCTTACAGGGGGCAGACAGTTCACCCCTCCACTTT.

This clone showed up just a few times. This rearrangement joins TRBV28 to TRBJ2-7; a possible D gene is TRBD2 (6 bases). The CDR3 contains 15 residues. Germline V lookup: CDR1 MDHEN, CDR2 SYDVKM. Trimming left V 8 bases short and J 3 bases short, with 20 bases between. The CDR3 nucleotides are TGTGCCAGCCCAAAATCGGAGGGGTCTGGCTACGAGCAGTACTTC. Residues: CASPKSEGSGYEQYF.

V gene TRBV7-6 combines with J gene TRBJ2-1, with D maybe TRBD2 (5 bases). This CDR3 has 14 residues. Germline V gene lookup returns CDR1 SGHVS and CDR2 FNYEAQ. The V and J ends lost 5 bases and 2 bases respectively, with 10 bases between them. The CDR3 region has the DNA TGTGCCAGCAGCCCCAGCGGAACCTACAATGAGCAGTTCTTC. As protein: CASSPSGTYNEQFF.

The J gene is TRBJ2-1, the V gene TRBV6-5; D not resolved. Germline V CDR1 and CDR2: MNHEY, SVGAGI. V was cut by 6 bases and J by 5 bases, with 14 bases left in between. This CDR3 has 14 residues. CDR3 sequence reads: CASSPPGWNNEQFF. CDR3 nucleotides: TGTGCCAGCAGCCCACCCGGTTGGAACAATGAGCAGTTCTTC.

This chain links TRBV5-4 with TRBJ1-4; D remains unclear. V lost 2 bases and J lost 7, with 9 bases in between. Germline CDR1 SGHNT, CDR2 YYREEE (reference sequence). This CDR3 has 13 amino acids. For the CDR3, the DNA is TGTGCCAGCAGCTTAGATGGTCTTGAAAAACTGTTTTTT. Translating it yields CASSLDGLEKLFF. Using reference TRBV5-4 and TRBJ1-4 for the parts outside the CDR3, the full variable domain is ETGVTQSPTHLIKTRGQQVTLRCSSQSGHNTVSWYQQALGQGPQFIFQYYREEENGRGNFPPRFSGLQFPNYSSELNVNALELDDSALYLCASSLDGLEKLFFGSGTQLSVL.

CDR3 nucleotides: TGTGCCAGCAGCCAACTTGGTGGCGGGGGAGGGAACGAGCAGTACTTC. It codes for CASSQLGGGGGNEQYF. The rearrangement links TRBV7-9 to TRBJ2-7; 7 bases match TRBD2. J lost 5 bases, V lost 5 bases, and 15 bases had no gene match. The CDR3 is 16 amino acids. CDR1 and CDR2 from the germline V gene are SEHNR and FQNEAQ (reference sequence).

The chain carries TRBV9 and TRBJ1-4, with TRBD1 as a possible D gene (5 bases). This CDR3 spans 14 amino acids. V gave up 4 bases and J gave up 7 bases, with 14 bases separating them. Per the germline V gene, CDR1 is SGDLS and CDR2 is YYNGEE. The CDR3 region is CASSFMGQGEKLFF. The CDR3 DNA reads TGTGCCAGCAGCTTCATGGGGCAAGGTGAAAAACTGTTTTTT.

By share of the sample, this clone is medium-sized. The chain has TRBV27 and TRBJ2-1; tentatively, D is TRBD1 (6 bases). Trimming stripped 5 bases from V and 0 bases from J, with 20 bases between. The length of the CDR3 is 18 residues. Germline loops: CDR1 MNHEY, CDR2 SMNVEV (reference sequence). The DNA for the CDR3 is TGTGCCAGCAGTATAAACTCACAGGGTTTTGGCTCCTACAATGAGCAGTTCTTC. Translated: CASSINSQGFGSYNEQFF.

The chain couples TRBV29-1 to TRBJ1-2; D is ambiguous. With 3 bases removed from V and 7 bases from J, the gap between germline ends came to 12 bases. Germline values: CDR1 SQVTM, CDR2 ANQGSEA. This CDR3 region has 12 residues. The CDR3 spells CSVDAGVGGYTF. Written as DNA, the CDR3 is TGCAGCGTTGACGCGGGAGTGGGTGGCTACACCTTC.

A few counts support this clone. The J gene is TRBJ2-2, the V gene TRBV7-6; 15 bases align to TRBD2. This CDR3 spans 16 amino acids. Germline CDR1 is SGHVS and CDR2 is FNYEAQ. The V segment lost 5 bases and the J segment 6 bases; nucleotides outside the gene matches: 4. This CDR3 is CASSPGLAGGPGELFF. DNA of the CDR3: TGTGCCAGCAGCCCGGGACTAGCGGGGGGACCCGGGGAGCTGTTTTTT.

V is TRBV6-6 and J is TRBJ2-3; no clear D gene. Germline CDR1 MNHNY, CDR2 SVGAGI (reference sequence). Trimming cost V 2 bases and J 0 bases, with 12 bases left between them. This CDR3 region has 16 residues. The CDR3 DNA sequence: TGTGCCAGCAGTTACGGGCCAGACGATAGCACAGATACGCAGTATTTT. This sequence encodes CASSYGPDDSTDTQYF.

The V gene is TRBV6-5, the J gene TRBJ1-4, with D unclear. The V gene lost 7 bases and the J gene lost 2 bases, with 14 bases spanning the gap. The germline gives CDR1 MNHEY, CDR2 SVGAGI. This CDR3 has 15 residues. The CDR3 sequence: CASMVDFSTNEKLFF. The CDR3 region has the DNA TGTGCCAGCATGGTTGACTTCTCTACTAATGAAAAACTGTTTTTT.

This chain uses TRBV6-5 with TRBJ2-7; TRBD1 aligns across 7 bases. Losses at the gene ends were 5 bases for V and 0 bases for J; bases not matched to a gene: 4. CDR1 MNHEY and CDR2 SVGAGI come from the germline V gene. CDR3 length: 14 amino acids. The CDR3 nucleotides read TGTGCCAGCAGTCCCAGGGGGAGCTCCTACGAGCAGTACTTC. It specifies CASSPRGSSYEQYF.

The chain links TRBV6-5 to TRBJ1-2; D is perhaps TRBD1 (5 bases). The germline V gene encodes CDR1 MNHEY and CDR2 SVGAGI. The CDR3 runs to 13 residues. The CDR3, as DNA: TGTGTATACAGGCGAACTTTTCGCTATGGCTACACCTTC. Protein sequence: CVYRRTFRYGYTF.

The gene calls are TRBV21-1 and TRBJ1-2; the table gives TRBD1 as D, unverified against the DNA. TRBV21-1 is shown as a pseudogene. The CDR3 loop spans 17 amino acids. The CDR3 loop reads CASSKTGTGNGKYGYTF. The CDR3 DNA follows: TGTGCCAGCAGCAAGACCGGGACAGGGAATGGGAAATATGGCTACACCTTC.

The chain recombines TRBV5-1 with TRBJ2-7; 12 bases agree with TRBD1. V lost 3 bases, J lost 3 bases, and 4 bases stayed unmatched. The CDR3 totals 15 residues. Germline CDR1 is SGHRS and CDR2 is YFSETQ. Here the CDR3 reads CASSYGTGGVYEQYF. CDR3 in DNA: TGCGCCAGCAGCTACGGGACAGGGGGCGTCTACGAGCAGTACTTC.

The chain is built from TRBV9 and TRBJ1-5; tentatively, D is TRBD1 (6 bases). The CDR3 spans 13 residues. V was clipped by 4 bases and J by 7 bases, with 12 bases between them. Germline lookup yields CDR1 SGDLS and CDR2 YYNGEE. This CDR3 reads CASSFDGGQPQHF. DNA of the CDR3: TGTGCCAGCAGCTTTGATGGGGGCCAGCCCCAGCATTTT.